This entry lists 11 T cell receptor beta chains sequenced from one sample in a study of shared T cell receptors in the human thymus. The method was immunoSEQ multiplex PCR; TCRdb's version includes in-frame clones alone and lacks a portion of them. Here the sample spans hundreds of thousands of clones, roughly 94% being singletons. Source material: thymocytes. The receptor source for this set is a human donor.

This clone was recorded a few times. V and J are TRBV10-1 and TRBJ1-5, with a possible D match to TRBD1 (6 bases). The V end lost 3 bases, the J end lost 6 bases, and 9 bases lay between the germline ends. Germline CDR1 reads WNHNN; CDR2 reads SYGVQD (reference sequence). This CDR3 contains 13 residues. CDR3 bases: TGCGCCAGCAGTGAAACAGGGAGTCAGCCCCAGCATTTT. Residues: CASSETGSQPQHF.

The chain has TRBV15 and TRBJ1-2, with D uncertain. The germline gives CDR1 LNHNV, CDR2 YYDKDF (reference sequence). The CDR3 sequence is 18 residues long. With 4 bases removed from V and 6 bases from J, the gap between germline ends came to 27 bases. For the CDR3, the DNA is TGTGCCACCAGCACAGCCCTGGTCCTTAACCACCTTAGAGATGGCTACACCTTC. It encodes CATSTALVLNHLRDGYTF. The full variable domain, completed using reference TRBV15 and TRBJ1-2, is DAMVIQNPRYQVTQFGKPVTLSCSQTLNHNVMYWYQQKSSQAPKLLFHYYDKDFNNEADTPDNFQSRRPNTSFCFLDIRSPGLGDTAMYLCATSTALVLNHLRDGYTFGSGTRLTVV.

The rearrangement links TRBV11-3 to TRBJ2-2; no reliable D call. V lost 2 bases and J 6 bases, leaving 4 bases between the germline ends. The germline V gene has CDR1 SGHNT and CDR2 YENEEA. The CDR3 totals 12 residues. In DNA form, the CDR3 reads TGTGCCAGCAGCTTAAATGCCGGGGAGCTGTTTTTT. Its translation is CASSLNAGELFF.

V usage is TRBV13 and J usage is TRBJ1-1; the D is unclear. The germline CDR1 and CDR2 sequences are PRHDT and FYEKMQ (reference sequence). V gave up 5 bases and J gave up 0 bases, with 19 bases separating them. CDR3 size: 17 residues. The chain's CDR3 is CASSPGGRLFMNTEAFF. CDR3 coding DNA: TGTGCCAGCAGCCCGGGAGGGAGGCTTTTCATGAACACTGAAGCTTTCTTT. Full variable domain (remainder filled in from reference TRBV13 and TRBJ1-1): AAGVIQSPRHLIKEKRETATLKCYPIPRHDTVYWYQQGPGQDPQFLISFYEKMQSDKGSIPDRFSAQQFSDYHSELNMSSLELGDSALYFCASSPGGRLFMNTEAFFGQGTRLTVV.

This sequence joins TRBV27 and TRBJ2-2; D is ambiguous. Trimming pared 0 bases from V and 5 bases from J, leaving 4 bases between. The CDR3 has 13 residues. CDR1 is MNHEY, CDR2 SMNVEV, per germline (reference sequence). CDR3: CASSLSRTGELFF. The CDR3 nucleotides read TGTGCCAGCAGTTTATCCAGGACCGGGGAGCTGTTTTTT.

The chain joins TRBV4-3 to TRBJ2-3, with D hard to call. V was shortened by 0 bases and J by 1 base, with 14 bases between the two germline ends. This CDR3 region has 17 residues. Germline CDR1 reads LGHNA; CDR2 reads YSLEER. This CDR3 reads CASSQDSGSRGTDTQYF. DNA for the CDR3: TGCGCCAGCAGCCAAGATTCGGGCAGCCGGGGCACAGATACGCAGTATTTT.

V usage is TRBV21-1 and J usage is TRBJ2-1; the D segment call TRBD2 is taken from the table without a DNA check. TRBV21-1 corresponds to a pseudogene. This CDR3 is 12 amino acids long. In DNA form, the CDR3 reads TGTGCCGGCCCTCCCGGGGTCCATGAGCAGTTCTTC. As protein: CAGPPGVHEQFF.

The rearrangement uses TRBV7-9 and TRBJ1-5; TRBD1 is a possible D gene (6 bases). The germline V gene has CDR1 SEHNR and CDR2 FQNEAQ (reference sequence). There are 17 residues in the CDR3. V was pared by 2 bases and J by 8 bases, with 22 bases between. CDR3 protein: CASSLSWGRVGLEPQHF. The CDR3 bases are TGTGCCAGCAGCTTAAGTTGGGGGCGCGTTGGATTGGAGCCCCAGCATTTT.

The rearrangement uses TRBV10-3 and TRBJ2-2, with D maybe TRBD2 (6 bases). Looked up from germline, CDR1 is ENHRY and CDR2 is SYGVKD. This CDR3 has 17 amino acids. V was shortened by 0 bases and J by 2 bases, with 13 bases between the two germline ends. The CDR3 coding sequence is TGTGCCATCAGTGAGTCGGGAATAGCGGCTAACACCGGGGAGCTGTTTTTT. Protein product: CAISESGIAANTGELFF.

The V and J genes are TRBV27 and TRBJ2-1, with TRBD2 matching over 11 bases. Germline V gives CDR1 MNHEY, CDR2 SMNVEV (reference sequence). CDR3 length: 16 residues. V lost 5 bases, J lost 4 bases, and 7 bases stayed unmatched. This CDR3 is CASSVPIAGGYNEQFF. CDR3 sequence (DNA): TGTGCCAGCAGTGTACCGATAGCGGGAGGGTACAATGAGCAGTTCTTC.

The chain recombines TRBV14 with TRBJ2-1; no firm D call. V was trimmed by 1 base and J by 12 bases, leaving 22 bases between them. CDR3 length: 16 residues. CDR1 and CDR2 from the germline V gene are SGHDN and FVKESK. CDR3: CASSQGTVACNDWQFF. In DNA form, the CDR3 reads TGTGCCAGCAGCCAAGGCACTGTAGCCTGCAATGATTGGCAGTTCTTC.